These T cell receptor beta chains were read from a single sample in a study of early T cells in non-severe SARS-CoV-2 infection. TCRdb reprocessed the 5' RACE reads via MiXCR and lists one record per CDR3 protein. Of approximately 56,000 distinct CDR3 sequences listed, under 12% were seen once; the top ten hold 6.5%. Source material: whole blood. These receptors came from an adult who was a healthcare worker with PCR-confirmed SARS-CoV-2 infection or an uninfected control (not recorded which). CDR3s include the opening cysteine and the closing phenylalanine or tryptophan. Fields, in order: CDR3 DNA, CDR3 protein, V gene, D gene, J gene, clone size. The D gene is left open where the match is weak. A clone size is listed for some rows: how often the clone was seen (once, few, many), or a class if it is expanded.

CDR3 DNA: TGCAGCTGTGTTCTTTCCTCAGCGGCCCAGTACTTC
CDR3 protein: CSCVLSSAAQYF
V gene: TRBV29-1
D gene: NA
J gene: TRBJ2-5
clone size: NA

CDR3 DNA: TGTGCCAGCAGTTTGCGGGAGCCACGTCAAAACTCCTACAATGAGCAGTTCTTC
CDR3 protein: CASSLREPRQNSYNEQFF
V gene: TRBV14
D gene: TRBD2
J gene: TRBJ2-1
clone size: few

CDR3 DNA: TGCGCCAGCAGCCAGGAGAGGGGGCGCAGAGATACGCAGTATTTT
CDR3 protein: CASSQERGRRDTQYF
V gene: TRBV4-1
D gene: TRBD1
J gene: TRBJ2-3
clone size: NA

CDR3 DNA: TGTGCCAGCAGCTTAGCGCTGGGGTCTGGGGCCAACGTCCTGACTTTC
CDR3 protein: CASSLALGSGANVLTF
V gene: TRBV7-9
D gene: NA
J gene: TRBJ2-6
clone size: NA

CDR3 DNA: TGTGCCAGGGGGACAGCTCAGCCCCAGCATTTT
CDR3 protein: CARGTAQPQHF
V gene: TRBV6-1
D gene: TRBD1
J gene: TRBJ1-5
clone size: many

CDR3 DNA: TGCAGCGTTGTCTTTAGTGGCGGACAGTCCCGCGAGCAGTACTTC
CDR3 protein: CSVVFSGGQSREQYF
V gene: TRBV29-1
D gene: NA
J gene: TRBJ2-7
clone size: many

CDR3 DNA: TGTGCCAGCAGTTTTCAGCGGGCACCTGGGGGCGAGCAGTACTTC
CDR3 protein: CASSFQRAPGGEQYF
V gene: TRBV12-3/TRBV12-4
D gene: NA
J gene: TRBJ2-7
clone size: many

CDR3 DNA: TGTGCCTGGAGTACAGGAGGGACCGGGGAGCTGTTTTTT
CDR3 protein: CAWSTGGTGELFF
V gene: TRBV30
D gene: NA
J gene: TRBJ2-2
clone size: NA

CDR3 DNA: TGTGCCAGCAGACCGTCCGGGACTAGAGAGACCCAGTACTTC
CDR3 protein: CASRPSGTRETQYF
V gene: TRBV6-2/TRBV6-3
D gene: TRBD2
J gene: TRBJ2-5
clone size: NA

CDR3 DNA: TGCAGTGCAGACGCACAGGGGGTAGCCTATGGCTACACCTTC
CDR3 protein: CSADAQGVAYGYTF
V gene: TRBV20-1
D gene: TRBD1
J gene: TRBJ1-2
clone size: NA

CDR3 DNA: TGCAGTGCTAGAGATCCCTTGGGCCAGGGGCAGCCCCAGCATTTT
CDR3 protein: CSARDPLGQGQPQHF
V gene: TRBV20-1
D gene: NA
J gene: TRBJ1-5
clone size: few

CDR3 DNA: TGTGCCAGCAGCGTAGGGGCCAATTCACCCCTCCACTTT
CDR3 protein: CASSVGANSPLHF
V gene: TRBV9
D gene: NA
J gene: TRBJ1-6
clone size: many

CDR3 DNA: TGTGCCAGCAGTTACTTACGCGGGACCTACAATGAGCAGTTCTTC
CDR3 protein: CASSYLRGTYNEQFF
V gene: TRBV6-5
D gene: NA
J gene: TRBJ2-1
clone size: many

CDR3 DNA: TGCGCCAGCAGCTTGGATCCAGGGGACGGTAACGAGCAGTACTTC
CDR3 protein: CASSLDPGDGNEQYF
V gene: TRBV5-1
D gene: NA
J gene: TRBJ2-7
clone size: many

CDR3 DNA: TGTGCCAGCAGCTTATCTTCGCGGGAGGATGAGCAGTTCTTC
CDR3 protein: CASSLSSREDEQFF
V gene: TRBV7-2
D gene: TRBD2
J gene: TRBJ2-1
clone size: many

CDR3 DNA: TGTGCCAGCAGTGAGGCCGGGGGGAGGGCCATTGAGCAGTTCTTC
CDR3 protein: CASSEAGGRAIEQFF
V gene: TRBV25-1
D gene: TRBD2
J gene: TRBJ2-1
clone size: NA

CDR3 DNA: TGTGCCAGCAGTAGACTAGATACGCAGTATTTT
CDR3 protein: CASSRLDTQYF
V gene: TRBV25-1
D gene: NA
J gene: TRBJ2-3
clone size: few

CDR3 DNA: TGCAGCGTGCGCCCGGGACAGGGCGCCTACAATGAGCAGTTCTTC
CDR3 protein: CSVRPGQGAYNEQFF
V gene: TRBV29-1
D gene: TRBD1
J gene: TRBJ2-1
clone size: many

CDR3 DNA: TGTGCCAGCGCTTCTAACTCAGGGAGGTCTGAAGCTTTCTTT
CDR3 protein: CASASNSGRSEAFF
V gene: TRBV6-1
D gene: NA
J gene: TRBJ1-1
clone size: many

CDR3 DNA: TGTGCCAGCAGTCACGGACTAGACCAAGAGACCCAGTACTTC
CDR3 protein: CASSHGLDQETQYF
V gene: TRBV12-3/TRBV12-4
D gene: TRBD2
J gene: TRBJ2-5
clone size: NA

CDR3 DNA: TGCAGTGCCTCCCCGGGACTAGCGGGGCCGCAGTATTTT
CDR3 protein: CSASPGLAGPQYF
V gene: TRBV20-1
D gene: TRBD2
J gene: TRBJ2-3
clone size: many

CDR3 DNA: TGTGCCAGCAGCTATGACAGGGGGGGAAACACTGAAGCTTTCTTT
CDR3 protein: CASSYDRGGNTEAFF
V gene: TRBV7-2
D gene: TRBD1
J gene: TRBJ1-1
clone size: NA

CDR3 DNA: TGTGCCAGTTCTGCCACGAACACTGAAGCTTTCTTT
CDR3 protein: CASSATNTEAFF
V gene: TRBV7-9
D gene: NA
J gene: TRBJ1-1
clone size: many

CDR3 DNA: TGTGCCAGCAGCCTCTGGACATATTACGAGCAGTACTTC
CDR3 protein: CASSLWTYYEQYF
V gene: TRBV7-2
D gene: NA
J gene: TRBJ2-7
clone size: NA

CDR3 DNA: TGTGCCAGCCTGAGTAACACTGAAGCTTTCTTT
CDR3 protein: CASLSNTEAFF
V gene: TRBV28
D gene: NA
J gene: TRBJ1-1
clone size: few

CDR3 DNA: TGTGCCAGCGGACGGACAGGGGGTTCCTACGAGCAGTACTTC
CDR3 protein: CASGRTGGSYEQYF
V gene: TRBV11-2
D gene: TRBD1
J gene: TRBJ2-7
clone size: many

CDR3 DNA: TGTGCCAGCAGTATAACCGGGACACCCTACGAGCAGTACTTC
CDR3 protein: CASSITGTPYEQYF
V gene: TRBV12-3/TRBV12-4
D gene: NA
J gene: TRBJ2-7
clone size: NA

CDR3 DNA: TGTGCCGACTTCAGCGGAAGCGCAGATACGCAGTATTTT
CDR3 protein: CADFSGSADTQYF
V gene: TRBV2
D gene: NA
J gene: TRBJ2-3
clone size: NA

CDR3 DNA: TGCAGTGTTTTCCGGGCGGATCTTGACGAGCAGTACTTC
CDR3 protein: CSVFRADLDEQYF
V gene: TRBV20-1
D gene: NA
J gene: TRBJ2-7
clone size: many

CDR3 DNA: TGTGCCAGCAGCGGAGCTGGGGAAGCTTTCTTT
CDR3 protein: CASSGAGEAFF
V gene: TRBV11-2
D gene: NA
J gene: TRBJ1-1
clone size: few

CDR3 DNA: TGCAGTGCTACCCAGCGGGAGTGGGACACCGGGGAGCTGTTTTTT
CDR3 protein: CSATQREWDTGELFF
V gene: TRBV20-1
D gene: TRBD2
J gene: TRBJ2-2
clone size: few

CDR3 DNA: TGTGCCAGCGGGGACTCCTTCGAGGCTTTCTTT
CDR3 protein: CASGDSFEAFF
V gene: TRBV6-2/TRBV6-3
D gene: NA
J gene: TRBJ1-1
clone size: few

CDR3 DNA: TGCGCCAGCAGCTTGGGGGATCGCTACAATGAGCAGTTCTTC
CDR3 protein: CASSLGDRYNEQFF
V gene: TRBV5-1
D gene: NA
J gene: TRBJ2-1
clone size: many

CDR3 DNA: TGTGCCAGCAGCCTGGGGACAGTCTACGAGCAGTACTTC
CDR3 protein: CASSLGTVYEQYF
V gene: TRBV5-5
D gene: TRBD1
J gene: TRBJ2-7
clone size: many

CDR3 DNA: TGTGCCAGCAGCGGGACAGTAAGCACTGAAAAACTGTTTTTT
CDR3 protein: CASSGTVSTEKLFF
V gene: TRBV4-2
D gene: TRBD1
J gene: TRBJ1-4
clone size: many

CDR3 DNA: TGTGCCAGCAGCCCCCTAGCGGGAGGGGCGCAGTATTTT
CDR3 protein: CASSPLAGGAQYF
V gene: TRBV7-2
D gene: TRBD2
J gene: TRBJ2-3
clone size: many

CDR3 DNA: TGTGCCAGCAGCCCACAGGAACAGGATAATGAAAAACTGTTTTTT
CDR3 protein: CASSPQEQDNEKLFF
V gene: TRBV9
D gene: NA
J gene: TRBJ1-4
clone size: few

CDR3 DNA: TGTGCCAGCACTCGAAGGGGTTATACCACCTCTGGGGCCAACGTCCTGACTTTC
CDR3 protein: CASTRRGYTTSGANVLTF
V gene: TRBV6-2/TRBV6-3
D gene: NA
J gene: TRBJ2-6
clone size: many

CDR3 DNA: TGTGCCAGCAGCTTACGACAGGGGCAAACAGATACGCAGTATTTT
CDR3 protein: CASSLRQGQTDTQYF
V gene: TRBV4-2
D gene: TRBD1
J gene: TRBJ2-3
clone size: many

CDR3 DNA: TGTGCCAGCAGCCAGGACCCAAGTGTACACTTT
CDR3 protein: CASSQDPSVHF
V gene: TRBV3-1
D gene: NA
J gene: TRBJ1-6
clone size: few

CDR3 DNA: TGTGCCAGCAGCGTCTGGGCCCGGGGGCATCTAGCGGTACACAATGAGCAGTTCTTC
CDR3 protein: CASSVWARGHLAVHNEQFF
V gene: TRBV21-1
D gene: NA
J gene: TRBJ2-1
clone size: many

CDR3 DNA: TGCAGTGCTAGAGATCCACGACTAGCGACCGATGAGCAGTTCTTC
CDR3 protein: CSARDPRLATDEQFF
V gene: TRBV20-1
D gene: TRBD2
J gene: TRBJ2-1
clone size: many

CDR3 DNA: TGTGCCAGCAGTTACTGGGGGGAGGGTCTTTCACGGGCGCAGTATTTT
CDR3 protein: CASSYWGEGLSRAQYF
V gene: TRBV6-6
D gene: TRBD2
J gene: TRBJ2-3
clone size: NA

CDR3 DNA: TGTGCCAGCAGCTTCCCCGGGACTTGGACCTATTTT
CDR3 protein: CASSFPGTWTYF
V gene: TRBV7-2
D gene: NA
J gene: TRBJ2-3
clone size: few

CDR3 DNA: TGTGCCAGCAGTCGGGACTACAGCACAGATACGCAGTATTTT
CDR3 protein: CASSRDYSTDTQYF
V gene: TRBV12-3/TRBV12-4
D gene: TRBD2
J gene: TRBJ2-3
clone size: many

CDR3 DNA: TGCAGCGCTGCGACGGGGGCGGATACGCAGTATTTT
CDR3 protein: CSAATGADTQYF
V gene: TRBV29-1
D gene: NA
J gene: TRBJ2-3
clone size: NA

CDR3 DNA: TGTGCCAGCAGCCCGGGACAGGGGAGGTACTATGGCTACACCTTC
CDR3 protein: CASSPGQGRYYGYTF
V gene: TRBV7-2
D gene: TRBD1
J gene: TRBJ1-2
clone size: many

CDR3 DNA: TGTGCCAGCAGCGGGGACTTAAACACTGAAGCTTTCTTT
CDR3 protein: CASSGDLNTEAFF
V gene: TRBV7-9
D gene: NA
J gene: TRBJ1-1
clone size: NA

CDR3 DNA: TGCGCCACCGGACTGACGAACACTGAAGCTTTCTTT
CDR3 protein: CATGLTNTEAFF
V gene: TRBV5-1
D gene: NA
J gene: TRBJ1-1
clone size: few